This T cell receptor (beta chain) was observed in a study of OX40 agonist ivuxolimab in advanced cancers. Notes on the study in general: Expanded peripheral T cells had an undetermined antigen specificity.

This clone has more than one count but fewer than ten. No antigen is known for it. Libraries were prepared by immunoSEQ multiplex PCR; TCRdb keeps only in-frame clonotypes and omits some of them. Of approximately 50,000 clones in the sample, 80% to 85% are singletons; the top ten hold around 4%. V lost 5 bases and J lost 4, with 14 bases in between. The CDR3 has 14 amino acids. Germline-derived CDR1 and CDR2 are MNHEY and SVGAGI. This material consisted of CD4+ or CD8+ T cells sorted from blood, taken in a trial of the OX40 agonist ivuxolimab. The source of this sequence is an adult with an advanced solid tumor such as melanoma, head and neck, liver or kidney cancer. The chain carries TRBV6-5 and TRBJ1-1; tentatively, D is TRBD1 (5 bases). For the CDR3, the DNA is TGTGCCAGCAGTACCCGTGGGGGAGTCACTGAAGCTTTCTTT. Protein sequence: CASSTRGGVTEAFF.